One and the same sample provided the 9 T cell receptor beta chains below, sequenced in a study of blood T cell repertoires in COVID-19. The table came from immunoSEQ multiplex PCR; TCRdb's copy has only in-frame clones and leaves some out. The sample has 350,000 or so clones, more than 70% seen once. Sequenced sample: peripheral blood. The receptors here all came from a woman aged 25 to 39 with COVID-19, enrolled during active disease.

The chain carries TRBV9 and TRBJ2-3, with TRBD2 as a possible D gene (5 bases). Per the germline V gene, CDR1 is SGDLS and CDR2 is YYNGEE. The CDR3 sequence is 14 residues long. V was pared by 1 base and J by 1 base, with 7 bases between. The CDR3 reads CASSVLSGTDTQYF. DNA for the CDR3: TGTGCCAGCAGCGTACTTAGCGGCACAGATACGCAGTATTTT.

This clone was seen a few times. This chain joins TRBV15 and TRBJ1-2, with D perhaps matching TRBD1 (6 bases). CDR3 length: 15 residues. Trimming took off 6 bases at V and 1 base at J, with 15 bases between the two ends. Germline loops: CDR1 LNHNV, CDR2 YYDKDF (reference sequence). Here the CDR3 DNA reads TGTGCCACCAGGAGGGGCACAGGGAGTAACTATGGCTACACCTTC. Amino acids: CATRRGTGSNYGYTF.

The genes are TRBV6-4 and TRBJ2-6, with a weak D call TRBD1 (8 bases). The CDR3 covers 17 residues. V lost 4 bases to trimming and J lost 4 bases, with 17 bases between them. CDR1 is MRHNA and CDR2 is SNTAGT in the germline V gene. CDR3 nucleotide sequence: TGTGCCAGCAGTGTCCGACAGGGGAGGGTCGGGGCCAACGTCCTGACTTTC. Residues: CASSVRQGRVGANVLTF.

The chain recombines TRBV9 with TRBJ2-1; TRBD2 matches 7 bases. The CDR3 contains 15 residues. In germline, CDR1 is SGDLS, CDR2 YYNGEE. Trimming took 7 bases from V and 5 from J; bases not matched to a gene: 12. The CDR3 protein is CASSPGGVGDNEQFF. DNA of the CDR3: TGTGCCAGCTCCCCGGGGGGAGTTGGGGACAATGAGCAGTTCTTC.

J is TRBJ1-6 and V is TRBV7-2, with TRBD1 as a possible D gene (5 bases). Germline values: CDR1 SGHTA, CDR2 FQGNSA. V was clipped by 4 bases and J by 0 bases, with 13 bases between them. The CDR3 spans 17 residues. In DNA, the CDR3 is TGTGCCAGCAGCTCCCCCGGGGGGAGCTCCTATAATTCACCCCTCCACTTT. Encoded protein: CASSSPGGSSYNSPLHF. The whole variable domain, filled in from reference TRBV7-2 and TRBJ1-6, reads GAGVSQSPSNKVTEKGKDVELRCDPISGHTALYWYRQSLGQGLEFLIYFQGNSAPDKSGLPSDRFSAERTGGSVSTLTIQRTQQEDSAVYLCASSSPGGSSYNSPLHFGNGTRLTVT.

The chain employs TRBV25-1 and TRBJ1-4; TRBD1 aligns across 7 bases. CDR3 size: 17 residues. With V trimmed by 3 bases and J by 8 bases, 15 bases remained unmatched. Germline-derived CDR1 and CDR2 are MGHDK and SYGVNS. In DNA form, the CDR3 reads TGTGCCAGCAGTGACTCCACCGCACAGGGGAATTGGGAAAAACTGTTTTTT. This translates into CASSDSTAQGNWEKLFF.

This clone was seen a few times. The genes are TRBV5-1 and TRBJ2-3; D is unclear. The CDR3 has 14 amino acids. Deletions cut 0 bases from V and 2 bases from J, with 7 bases between. CDR1 is SGHRS, CDR2 YFSETQ, per germline. The CDR3 DNA sequence: TGCGCCAGCAGCTTGGGAACTCTCACAGATACGCAGTATTTT. Protein: CASSLGTLTDTQYF.

This chain joins TRBV7-9 and TRBJ1-2, with D maybe TRBD1 (6 bases). V dropped 1 base and J dropped 6 bases, with 9 bases sitting between them. Looked up from germline, CDR1 is SEHNR and CDR2 is FQNEAQ (reference sequence). CDR3 length: 13 residues. This CDR3 is CASSLGGLDGYTF. DNA of the CDR3: TGTGCCAGCAGCTTAGGGGGGCTAGATGGCTACACCTTC.

The chain is built from TRBV6-2 or TRBV6-3 and TRBJ2-1; maybe TRBD2 (6 bases). Germline values: CDR1 MNHEY, CDR2 SVGEGT. This CDR3 has 17 amino acids. Trimming took off 6 bases at V and 9 bases at J, with 27 bases between the two ends. The CDR3 protein is CASSKEVGGTGIGEQFF. CDR3 nucleotide sequence: TGTGCCAGCAGCAAAGAGGTCGGCGGGACTGGAATCGGTGAGCAGTTCTTC.